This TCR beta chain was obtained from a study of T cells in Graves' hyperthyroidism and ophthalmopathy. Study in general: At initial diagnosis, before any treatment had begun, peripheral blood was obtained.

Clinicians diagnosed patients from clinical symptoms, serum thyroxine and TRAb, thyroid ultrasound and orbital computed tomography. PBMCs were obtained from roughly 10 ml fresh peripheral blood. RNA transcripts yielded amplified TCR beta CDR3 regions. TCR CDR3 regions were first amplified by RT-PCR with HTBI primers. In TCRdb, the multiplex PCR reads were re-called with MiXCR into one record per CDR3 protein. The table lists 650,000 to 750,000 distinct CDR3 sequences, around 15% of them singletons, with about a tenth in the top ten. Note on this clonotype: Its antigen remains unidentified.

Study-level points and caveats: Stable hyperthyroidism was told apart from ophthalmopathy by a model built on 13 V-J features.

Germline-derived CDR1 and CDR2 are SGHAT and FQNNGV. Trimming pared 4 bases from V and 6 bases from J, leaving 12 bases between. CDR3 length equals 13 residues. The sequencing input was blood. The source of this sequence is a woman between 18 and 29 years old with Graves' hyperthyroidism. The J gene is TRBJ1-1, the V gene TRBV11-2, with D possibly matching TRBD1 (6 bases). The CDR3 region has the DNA TGTGCCAGCAGCTCCATACAGGGTTCTGAAGCTTTCTTT. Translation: CASSSIQGSEAFF.